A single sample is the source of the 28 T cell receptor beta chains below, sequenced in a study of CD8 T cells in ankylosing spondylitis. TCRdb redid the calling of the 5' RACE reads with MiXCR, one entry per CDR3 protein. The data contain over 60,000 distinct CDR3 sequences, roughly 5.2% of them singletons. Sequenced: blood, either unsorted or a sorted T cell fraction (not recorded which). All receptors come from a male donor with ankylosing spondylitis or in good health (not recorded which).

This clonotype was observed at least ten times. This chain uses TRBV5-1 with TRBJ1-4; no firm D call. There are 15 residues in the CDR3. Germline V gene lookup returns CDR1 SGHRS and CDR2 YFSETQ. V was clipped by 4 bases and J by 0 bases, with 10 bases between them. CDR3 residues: CASSLDTATNEKLFF. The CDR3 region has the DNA TGCGCCAGCAGCCTTGACACCGCAACTAATGAAAAACTGTTTTTT.

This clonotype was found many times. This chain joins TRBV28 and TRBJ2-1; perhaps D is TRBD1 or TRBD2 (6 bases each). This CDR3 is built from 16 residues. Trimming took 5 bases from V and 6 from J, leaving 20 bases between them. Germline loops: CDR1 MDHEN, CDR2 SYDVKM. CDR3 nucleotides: TGTGCCAGCAGTCTCGGGGGCAGGGTACCCATCAATGAGCAGTTCTTC. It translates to CASSLGGRVPINEQFF.

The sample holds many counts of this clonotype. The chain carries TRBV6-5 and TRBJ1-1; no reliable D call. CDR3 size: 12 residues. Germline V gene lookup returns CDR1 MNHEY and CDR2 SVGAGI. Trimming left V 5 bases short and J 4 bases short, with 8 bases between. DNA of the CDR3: TGTGCCAGCAGTCCCCTCGGCACTGAAGCTTTCTTT. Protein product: CASSPLGTEAFF.

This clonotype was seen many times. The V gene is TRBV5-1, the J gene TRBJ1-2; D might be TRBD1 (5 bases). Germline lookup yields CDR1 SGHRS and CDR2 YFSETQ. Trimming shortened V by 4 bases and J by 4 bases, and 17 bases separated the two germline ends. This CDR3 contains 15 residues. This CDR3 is CASSRDIQGIYGYTF. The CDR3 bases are TGCGCCAGCAGCCGCGATATCCAGGGAATCTATGGCTACACCTTC.

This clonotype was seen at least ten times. CDR3 coding DNA: TGTGCCAGCAGCCTCCATATTGATCGGACTGCGCGGGGCTACACCTTC. It yields the protein CASSLHIDRTARGYTF. The chain is built from TRBV3-1 and TRBJ1-2; no firm D call. The CDR3 is 16 residues long. The V gene lost 4 bases and the J gene lost 8 bases, with 23 bases spanning the gap. CDR1 and CDR2 from the germline V gene are LGHDT and YNNKEL (reference sequence).

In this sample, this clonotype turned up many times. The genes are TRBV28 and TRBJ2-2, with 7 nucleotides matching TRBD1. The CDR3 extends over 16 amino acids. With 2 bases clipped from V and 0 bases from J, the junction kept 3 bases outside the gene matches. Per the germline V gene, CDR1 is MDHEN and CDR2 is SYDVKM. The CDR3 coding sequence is TGTGCCAGCAGTTTACCTCAGGGGGCGAACACCGGGGAGCTGTTTTTT. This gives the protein CASSLPQGANTGELFF.

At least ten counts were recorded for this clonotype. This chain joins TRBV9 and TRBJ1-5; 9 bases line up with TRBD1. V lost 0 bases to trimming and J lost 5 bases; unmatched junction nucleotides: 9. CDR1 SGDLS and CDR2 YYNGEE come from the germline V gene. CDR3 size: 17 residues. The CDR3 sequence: CASSVERKDRGYQPQHF. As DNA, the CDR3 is TGTGCCAGCAGCGTAGAACGAAAGGACAGGGGCTATCAGCCCCAGCATTTT. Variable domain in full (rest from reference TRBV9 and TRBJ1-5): DSGVTQTPKHLITATGQRVTLRCSPRSGDLSVYWYQQSLDQGLQFLIQYYNGEERAKGNILERFSAQQFPDLHSELNLSSLELGDSALYFCASSVERKDRGYQPQHFGDGTRLSIL.

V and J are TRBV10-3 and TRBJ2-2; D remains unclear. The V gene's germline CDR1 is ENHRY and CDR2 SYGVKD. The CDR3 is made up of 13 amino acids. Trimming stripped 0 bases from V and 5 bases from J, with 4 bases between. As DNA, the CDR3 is TGTGCCATCAGTGAGTCCGGGACCGGGGAGCTGTTTTTT. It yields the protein CAISESGTGELFF.

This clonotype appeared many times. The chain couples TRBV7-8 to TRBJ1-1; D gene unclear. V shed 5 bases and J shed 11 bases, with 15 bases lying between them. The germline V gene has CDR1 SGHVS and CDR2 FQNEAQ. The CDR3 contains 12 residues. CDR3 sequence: CASSPVRGDAFF. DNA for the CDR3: TGTGCCAGCAGCCCCGTCCGAGGTGACGCTTTCTTT.

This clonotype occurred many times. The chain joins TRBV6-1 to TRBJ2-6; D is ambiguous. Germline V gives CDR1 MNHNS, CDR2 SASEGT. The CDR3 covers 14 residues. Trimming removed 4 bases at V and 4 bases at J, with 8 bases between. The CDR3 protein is CASSGWSGANVLTF. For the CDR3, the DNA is TGTGCCAGCAGTGGATGGTCCGGGGCCAACGTCCTGACTTTC.

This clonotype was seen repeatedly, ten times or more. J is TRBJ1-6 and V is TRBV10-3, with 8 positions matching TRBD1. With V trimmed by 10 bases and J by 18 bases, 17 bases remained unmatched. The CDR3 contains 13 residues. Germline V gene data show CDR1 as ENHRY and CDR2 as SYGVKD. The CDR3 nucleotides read TGTGCCAGCGAAGAGACAGGGGAAAGGGGGCGCCACTTT. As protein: CASEETGERGRHF.

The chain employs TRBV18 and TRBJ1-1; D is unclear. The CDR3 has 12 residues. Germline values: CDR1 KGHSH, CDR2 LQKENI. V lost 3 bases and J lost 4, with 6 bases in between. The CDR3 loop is CASSPGPTEAFF. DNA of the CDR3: TGTGCCAGCTCACCCGGCCCCACTGAAGCTTTCTTT.

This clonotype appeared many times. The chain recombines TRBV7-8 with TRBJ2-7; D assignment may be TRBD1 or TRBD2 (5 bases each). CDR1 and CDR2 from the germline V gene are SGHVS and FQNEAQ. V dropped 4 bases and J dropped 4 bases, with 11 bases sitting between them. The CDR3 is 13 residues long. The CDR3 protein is CASSSGTSYEQYF. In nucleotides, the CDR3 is TGTGCCAGCAGCTCCGGGACCTCATACGAGCAGTACTTC.

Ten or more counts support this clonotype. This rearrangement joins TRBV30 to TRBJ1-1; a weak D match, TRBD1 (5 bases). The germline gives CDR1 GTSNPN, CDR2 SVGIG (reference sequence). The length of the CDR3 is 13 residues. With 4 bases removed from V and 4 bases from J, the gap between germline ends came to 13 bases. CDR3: CAWNRGDSTEAFF. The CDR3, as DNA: TGTGCCTGGAATCGGGGGGATAGCACTGAAGCTTTCTTT.

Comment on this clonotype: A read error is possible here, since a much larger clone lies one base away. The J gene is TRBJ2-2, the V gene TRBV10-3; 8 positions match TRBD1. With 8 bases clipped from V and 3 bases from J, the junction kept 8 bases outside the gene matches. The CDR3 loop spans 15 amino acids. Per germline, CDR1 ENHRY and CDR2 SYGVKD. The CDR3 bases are TGTGCCATCGGGGACAGGCAAAGTGACACCGGGGAGCTGTTTTTT. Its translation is CAIGDRQSDTGELFF.

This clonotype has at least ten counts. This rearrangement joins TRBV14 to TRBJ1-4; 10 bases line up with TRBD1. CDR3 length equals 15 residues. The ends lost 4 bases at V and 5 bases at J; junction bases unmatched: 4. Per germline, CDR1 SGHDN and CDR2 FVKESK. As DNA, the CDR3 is TGTGCCAGCAGCCTAGTGGACAGGGGGAATGAAAAACTGTTTTTT. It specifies CASSLVDRGNEKLFF.

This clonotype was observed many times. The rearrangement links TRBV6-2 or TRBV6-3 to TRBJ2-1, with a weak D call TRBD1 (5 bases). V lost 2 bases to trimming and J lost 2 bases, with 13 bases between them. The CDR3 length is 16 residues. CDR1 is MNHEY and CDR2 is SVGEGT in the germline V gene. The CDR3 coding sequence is TGTGCCAGCAGTTACGCAGGGCAGGTGCCCTACAATGAGCAGTTCTTC. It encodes CASSYAGQVPYNEQFF.

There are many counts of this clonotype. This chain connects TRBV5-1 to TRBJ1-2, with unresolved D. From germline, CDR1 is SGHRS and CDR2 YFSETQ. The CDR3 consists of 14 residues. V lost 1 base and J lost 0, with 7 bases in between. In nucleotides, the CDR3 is TGCGCCAGCAGCTTGACCAGTTCTAACTATGGCTACACCTTC. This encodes CASSLTSSNYGYTF.

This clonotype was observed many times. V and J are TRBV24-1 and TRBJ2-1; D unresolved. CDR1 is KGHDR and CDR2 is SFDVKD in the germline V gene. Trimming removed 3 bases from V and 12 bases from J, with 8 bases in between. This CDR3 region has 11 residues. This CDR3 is CATSDGPGQFF. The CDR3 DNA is TGTGCCACCAGTGATGGCCCGGGGCAGTTCTTC.

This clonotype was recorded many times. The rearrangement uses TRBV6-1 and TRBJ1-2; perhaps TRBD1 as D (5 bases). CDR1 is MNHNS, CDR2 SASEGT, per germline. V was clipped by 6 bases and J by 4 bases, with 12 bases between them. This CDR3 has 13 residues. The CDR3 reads CASSRGTGYGYTF. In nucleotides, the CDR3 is TGTGCCAGCAGCCGGGGGACGGGCTATGGCTACACCTTC.

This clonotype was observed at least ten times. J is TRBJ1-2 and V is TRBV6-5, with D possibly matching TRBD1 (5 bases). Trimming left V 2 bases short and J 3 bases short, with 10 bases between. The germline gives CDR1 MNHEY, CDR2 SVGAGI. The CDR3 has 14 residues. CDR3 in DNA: TGTGCCAGCAGTTACCTAGACAGATACTATGGCTACACCTTC. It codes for CASSYLDRYYGYTF.

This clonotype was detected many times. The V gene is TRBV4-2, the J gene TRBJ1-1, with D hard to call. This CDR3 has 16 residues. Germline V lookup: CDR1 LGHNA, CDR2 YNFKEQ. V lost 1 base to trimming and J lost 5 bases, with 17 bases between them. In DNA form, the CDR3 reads TGTGCCAGCAGCCAAGGGGCACGTCAGGATGTAACTGAAGCTTTCTTT. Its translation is CASSQGARQDVTEAFF.

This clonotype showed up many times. The CDR3 reads CASSPGQFYEQYF. The CDR3 DNA reads TGTGCCAGCTCGCCGGGACAGTTCTACGAGCAGTACTTC. The V call is TRBV10-3, the J call TRBJ2-7; 7 nucleotides match TRBD1. Germline V gene sequence: CDR1 ENHRY, CDR2 SYGVKD. The junction had 9 bases not matched to a gene; V was cut back by 10 bases and J by 3 bases. The CDR3 has 13 amino acids.

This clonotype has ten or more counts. Written as DNA, the CDR3 is TGCGCCAGCAGGTCCGGTACCGGGGAGCTGTTTTTT. It codes for CASRSGTGELFF. The chain joins TRBV4-3 to TRBJ2-2; D is ambiguous. Trimming stripped 6 bases from V and 5 bases from J, with 7 bases between. CDR3 length: 12 residues. In germline, CDR1 is LGHNA, CDR2 YSLEER.

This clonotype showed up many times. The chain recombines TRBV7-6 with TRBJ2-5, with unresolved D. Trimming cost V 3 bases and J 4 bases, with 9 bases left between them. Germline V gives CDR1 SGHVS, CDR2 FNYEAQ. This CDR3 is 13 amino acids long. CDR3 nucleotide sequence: TGTGCCAGCAGCTTTCAAGAACGAGAGACCCAGTACTTC. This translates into CASSFQERETQYF.

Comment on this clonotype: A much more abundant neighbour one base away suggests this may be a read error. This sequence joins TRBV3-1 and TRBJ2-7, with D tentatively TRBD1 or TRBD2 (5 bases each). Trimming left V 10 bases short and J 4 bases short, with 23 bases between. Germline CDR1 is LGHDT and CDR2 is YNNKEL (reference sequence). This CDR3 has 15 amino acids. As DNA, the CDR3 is TGTGCCACCTGCCCCCCCGGGACCACCTCGTACGAGCAGTACTTC. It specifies CATCPPGTTSYEQYF.

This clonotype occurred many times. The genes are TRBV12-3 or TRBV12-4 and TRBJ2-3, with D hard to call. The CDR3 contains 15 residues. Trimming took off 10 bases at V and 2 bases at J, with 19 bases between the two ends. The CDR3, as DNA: TGTGCCACCCTTAACGCGGCAGGCGACACAGATACGCAGTATTTT. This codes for CATLNAAGDTDTQYF.

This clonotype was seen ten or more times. The CDR3 coding sequence is TGTGCCAGCAACACAGGGACGCGGGAGCAGTACTTC. Its protein product is CASNTGTREQYF. V and J are TRBV14 and TRBJ2-7; possibly TRBD1 for D (6 bases). Germline loops: CDR1 SGHDN, CDR2 FVKESK. This CDR3 is 12 amino acids long. V lost 7 bases to trimming and J lost 7 bases, with 14 bases between them.